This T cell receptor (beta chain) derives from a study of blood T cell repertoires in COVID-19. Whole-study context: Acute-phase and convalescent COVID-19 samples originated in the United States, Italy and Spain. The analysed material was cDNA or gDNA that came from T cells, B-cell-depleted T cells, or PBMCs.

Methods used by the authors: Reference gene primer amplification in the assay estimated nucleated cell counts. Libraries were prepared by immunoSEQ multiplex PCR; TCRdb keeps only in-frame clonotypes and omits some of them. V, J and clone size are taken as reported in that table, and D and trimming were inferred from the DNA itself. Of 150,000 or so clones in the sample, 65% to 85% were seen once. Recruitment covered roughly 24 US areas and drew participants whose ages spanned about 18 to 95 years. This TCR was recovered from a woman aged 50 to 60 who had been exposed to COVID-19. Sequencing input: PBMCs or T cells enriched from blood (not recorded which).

The CDR3 loop reads CASSPFTAANYGYTF. CDR3 in DNA: TGTGCCAGCAGCCCGTTTACAGCAGCTAACTATGGCTACACCTTC. The chain carries TRBV11-2 and TRBJ1-2; D gene unclear. The CDR3 has 15 residues. V dropped 5 bases and J dropped 0 bases, with 13 bases sitting between them. The germline V gene encodes CDR1 SGHAT and CDR2 FQNNGV.